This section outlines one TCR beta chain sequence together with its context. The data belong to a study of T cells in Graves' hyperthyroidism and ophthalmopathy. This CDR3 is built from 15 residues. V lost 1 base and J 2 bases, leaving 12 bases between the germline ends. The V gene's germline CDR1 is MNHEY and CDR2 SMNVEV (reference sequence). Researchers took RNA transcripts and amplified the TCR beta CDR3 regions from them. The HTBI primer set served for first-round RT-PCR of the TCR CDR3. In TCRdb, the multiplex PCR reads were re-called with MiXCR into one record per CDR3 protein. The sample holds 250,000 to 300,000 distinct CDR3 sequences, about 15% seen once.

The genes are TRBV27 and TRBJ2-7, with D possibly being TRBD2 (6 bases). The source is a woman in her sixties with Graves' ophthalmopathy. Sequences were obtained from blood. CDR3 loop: CASSLFSGSTYEQYF. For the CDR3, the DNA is TGTGCCAGCAGTTTATTCAGCGGGTCTACCTACGAGCAGTACTTC.